This T cell receptor (beta chain) was identified during a study of cytomegalovirus exposure and HLA in healthy donors. A note on this clone: What it binds is unknown.

Germline values: CDR1 MDHEN, CDR2 SYDVKM. V dropped 6 bases and J dropped 3 bases, with 14 bases sitting between them. CDR3 size: 14 residues. This PCR relied on a set of 60 Vbeta primers and 13 Jbeta primers. Sequencing used immunoSEQ multiplex PCR; TCRdb keeps in-frame clones, though not all of them. The sample carries 95,000 to 150,000 clones, 80% recorded once. Whole-study findings and limits: Cytomegalovirus-associated status was assigned to roughly 160 TCR beta chains.

The TCR comes from a man aged 50 to 59 in good health and CMV-seronegative. The sequenced sample consisted of PBMCs. The rearrangement joins TRBV28 to TRBJ2-5; D is uncertain. The CDR3 DNA sequence: TGTGCCAGCAGGTGGCCCGGAGACGAAGAGACCCAGTACTTC. It yields the protein CASRWPGDEETQYF.